Shown below are 29 T cell receptor beta chains from a single sample sequenced in a study of CXCR3-negative and CXCR3-positive naive CD8 T cells. Preparation of TRB cDNA libraries relied on 5' RACE carrying UMI labels. TCRdb reanalyzed the 5' RACE reads and collapses them to one entry per CDR3 protein, without DNA. Its table lists just over 40,000 distinct CDR3 sequences. The sequencing sample was made of naive CXCR3- CD8+ T cells from blood. This sample's subset: CD45RO-CCR7+CD27+CD95- naive CD8+ T cells lacking CXCR3 (TNR3-). Receptors originate from a human donor in good health. Some clones in this sample may be carry-over from other donors' samples.

This chain joins TRBV29-1 and TRBJ2-2. The CDR3 sequence is 12 residues long. Germline-derived CDR1 and CDR2 are SQVTM and ANQGSEA. The CDR3 region is CSVEGNTGELFF.

CDR3 in amino acids: CASSLGQGAIGELFF. The V call is TRBV5-1, the J call TRBJ2-2; TCRdb's D call, TRBD1, is unchecked because there is no DNA. Germline V gives CDR1 SGHRS, CDR2 YFSETQ. The CDR3 consists of 15 residues.

The chain carries TRBV6-2 or TRBV6-3 and TRBJ2-1; TCRdb gives TRBD2 as the D gene, but with no DNA this cannot be confirmed. Looked up from germline, CDR1 is MNHEY and CDR2 is SVGEGT. The length of the CDR3 is 13 residues. CDR3 sequence: CASSQLGFREQFF.

CDR3 sequence reads: CASSLEASGGSGANVLTF. V usage is TRBV12-3 or TRBV12-4 and J usage is TRBJ2-6; TCRdb gives TRBD2 as the D gene, but with no DNA this cannot be confirmed. The CDR3 has 18 amino acids.

The gene calls are TRBV4-3 and TRBJ1-1; TCRdb selects TRBD1, and the lack of DNA leaves this call unchecked. The germline gives CDR1 LGHNA, CDR2 YSLEER. The CDR3 extends over 15 amino acids. CDR3 loop: CASGQARQGNTEAFF.

This chain connects TRBV6-6 to TRBJ2-1; no DNA is available, so the TRBD2 call from TCRdb remains unchecked. Germline CDR1 reads MNHNY; CDR2 reads SVGAGI (reference sequence). CDR3 size: 12 residues. The CDR3 reads CASSPTGLMGFF.

The chain has TRBV12-3 or TRBV12-4 and TRBJ2-1; TCRdb proposes TRBD1, but this gene call is untestable without DNA. This CDR3 has 13 residues. CDR3 loop: CASSYTLGPEQFF.

The CDR3 loop reads CSVAPGKGSYEQYF. The V and J genes are TRBV29-1 and TRBJ2-7; TCRdb gives TRBD1 as the D gene, but with no DNA this cannot be confirmed. Germline V gene data show CDR1 as SQVTM and CDR2 as ANQGSEA. The CDR3 runs 14 residues.

This sequence joins TRBV20-1 and TRBJ2-1; TCRdb indicates TRBD1, and absent DNA this call remains unverified. Germline loops: CDR1 DFQATT, CDR2 SNEGSKA (reference sequence). This CDR3 region has 15 residues. The CDR3 loop is CSARGGGISYNEQFF.

The V call is TRBV5-6, the J call TRBJ2-5; TCRdb names TRBD2, which stays unverified in the absence of DNA. Per germline, CDR1 SGHDT and CDR2 YYEEEE. The CDR3 is made up of 15 amino acids. CDR3 residues: CASSFDPLLGGTQYF.

The gene calls are TRBV2 and TRBJ2-1; TCRdb's D gene call, TRBD1, goes unchecked for lack of DNA. Germline CDR1 reads SNHLY; CDR2 reads FYNNEI. The CDR3 is made up of 15 amino acids. The CDR3 is CASTTGTGAYNEQFF.

This clonotype is classed as medium-sized by frequency. The chain is built from TRBV6-2 or TRBV6-3 and TRBJ1-3. Germline V lookup: CDR1 MNHEY, CDR2 SVGEGT. The length of the CDR3 is 15 residues. The CDR3 reads CASSYSAVSGNTIYF.

The chain links TRBV29-1 to TRBJ2-7; TCRdb outputs TRBD1, but without DNA this stays unchecked. The CDR3 extends over 15 amino acids. CDR1 is SQVTM and CDR2 is ANQGSEA in the germline V gene. The CDR3 loop reads CSVDVATGDPYEQYF.

The CDR3 loop reads CASSLRERYTDTQYF. This rearrangement joins TRBV7-9 to TRBJ2-3. The germline V gene encodes CDR1 SEHNR and CDR2 FQNEAQ (reference sequence). The CDR3 contains 15 residues.

The rearrangement uses TRBV28 and TRBJ2-5; TCRdb returns TRBD2, unconfirmable since there is no DNA. Germline V CDR1 and CDR2: MDHEN, SYDVKM. The CDR3 covers 13 residues. The CDR3 sequence: CASFGLAEETQYF.

The chain is built from TRBV12-3 or TRBV12-4 and TRBJ1-2; lacking DNA, the TRBD1 call made by TCRdb goes unchecked. There are 13 residues in the CDR3. CDR3: CASRVDRGYGYTF.

V is TRBV28 and J is TRBJ2-1; TCRdb lists TRBD1, though no DNA is available to test this call. The CDR3 has 14 residues. Germline V gene sequence: CDR1 MDHEN, CDR2 SYDVKM. Here the CDR3 reads CASSFQGPNNEQFF.

The chain couples TRBV12-3 or TRBV12-4 to TRBJ1-2; no DNA is available, so the TRBD1 call from TCRdb remains unchecked. There are 14 residues in the CDR3. CDR3 sequence reads: CASSLDRGGYGYTF.

The J gene is TRBJ2-7, the V gene TRBV20-1; no DNA is available, so the TRBD1 call from TCRdb remains unchecked. The V gene's germline CDR1 is DFQATT and CDR2 SNEGSKA (reference sequence). The CDR3 runs to 15 residues. CDR3 sequence reads: CSARNPGLGSYEQYF.

The gene calls are TRBV29-1 and TRBJ2-7; TCRdb returns TRBD2, unconfirmable since there is no DNA. CDR3 length equals 15 residues. Looked up from germline, CDR1 is SQVTM and CDR2 is ANQGSEA. CDR3 residues: CSVEGLAGGRYEQYF.

This sequence joins TRBV29-1 and TRBJ1-2. The CDR3 has 13 amino acids. Looked up from germline, CDR1 is SQVTM and CDR2 is ANQGSEA. CDR3: CSIRREKTYGYTF.

The rearrangement links TRBV27 to TRBJ2-5; TCRdb calls TRBD1, which cannot be checked without DNA. This CDR3 is 13 amino acids long. Per germline, CDR1 MNHEY and CDR2 SMNVEV (reference sequence). This CDR3 reads CASNPQGGETQYF.

This chain connects TRBV6-5 to TRBJ2-7. CDR3 size: 13 residues. Germline CDR1 MNHEY, CDR2 SVGAGI. The CDR3: CASSRSRVFEQYF.

The chain has TRBV27 and TRBJ2-7; TCRdb calls TRBD2, which cannot be checked without DNA. CDR1 and CDR2 from the germline V gene are MNHEY and SMNVEV (reference sequence). The CDR3 is made up of 15 amino acids. The CDR3 protein is CASRKPGLSSYEQYF.

This chain joins TRBV11-2 and TRBJ2-1. The CDR3 contains 13 residues. Germline CDR1 and CDR2: SGHAT and FQNNGV. The CDR3 region is CASSLEAYNEQFF.

The rearrangement joins TRBV4-1 to TRBJ2-7. The V gene's germline CDR1 is MGHRA and CDR2 YSYEKL. The CDR3 totals 13 residues. The CDR3 sequence is CASSQETSYEQYF.

This chain joins TRBV27 and TRBJ2-1. CDR3 length: 13 amino acids. CDR1 is MNHEY and CDR2 is SMNVEV in the germline V gene (reference sequence). The CDR3 here is CASSASSYNEQFF.

The rearrangement uses TRBV5-1 and TRBJ2-1; TCRdb picks TRBD2, but there is no DNA to check that call. The length of the CDR3 is 13 residues. Per germline, CDR1 SGHRS and CDR2 YFSETQ. The CDR3 here is CASVSSGYNEQFF.

V gene TRBV7-9 combines with J gene TRBJ2-5; without DNA, the TCRdb call of TRBD1 cannot be checked. CDR1 is SEHNR, CDR2 FQNEAQ, per germline (reference sequence). This CDR3 contains 13 residues. This CDR3 is CASSSRQGSGQYF.